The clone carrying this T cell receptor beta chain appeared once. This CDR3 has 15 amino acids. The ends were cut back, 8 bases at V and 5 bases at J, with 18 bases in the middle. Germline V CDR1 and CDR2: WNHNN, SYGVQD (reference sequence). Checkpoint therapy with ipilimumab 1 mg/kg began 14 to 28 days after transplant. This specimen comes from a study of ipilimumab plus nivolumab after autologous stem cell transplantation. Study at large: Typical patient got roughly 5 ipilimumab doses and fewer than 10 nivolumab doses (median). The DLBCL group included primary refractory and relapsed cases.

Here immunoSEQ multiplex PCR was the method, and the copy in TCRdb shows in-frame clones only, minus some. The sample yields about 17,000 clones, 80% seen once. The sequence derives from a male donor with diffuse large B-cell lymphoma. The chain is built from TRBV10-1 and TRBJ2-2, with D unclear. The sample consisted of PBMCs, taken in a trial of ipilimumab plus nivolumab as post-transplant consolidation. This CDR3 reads CASSARLKGTGELFF. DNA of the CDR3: TGCGCCAGCTCGGCACGCCTAAAGGGAACCGGGGAGCTGTTTTTT.